What follows are 15 T cell receptor beta chains derived from one specimen sequenced in a study of blood T cell repertoires in COVID-19. Method: immunoSEQ multiplex PCR; TCRdb's copy keeps in-frame clones and lacks some. The table shows about 210,000 clones, with about 88% occurring only once. Sequenced input: peripheral blood. Receptor source: a middle-aged man with acute or convalescent COVID-19.

The chain couples TRBV7-8 to TRBJ2-7; D uncertain. Trimming cost V 5 bases and J 7 bases, with 9 bases left between them. Per the germline V gene, CDR1 is SGHVS and CDR2 is FQNEAQ. The CDR3 totals 11 residues. CDR3 nucleotide sequence: TGTGCCAGCAGCCCCCTCGGGGAGCAGTACTTC. As protein: CASSPLGEQYF. The entire variable domain, with the rest obtained from reference TRBV7-8 and TRBJ2-7, is as follows: GAGVSQSPRYKVAKRGQDVALRCDPISGHVSLFWYQQALGQGPEFLTYFQNEAQLDKSGLPSDRFFAERPEGSVSTLKIQRTQQEDSAVYLCASSPLGEQYFGPGTRLTVT.

V gene TRBV6-5 combines with J gene TRBJ1-2; 9 nucleotides align to TRBD1. Germline V lookup: CDR1 MNHEY, CDR2 SVGAGI. The CDR3 is 15 residues long. The trim removed 5 bases at V and 0 bases at J, leaving 4 bases unmatched. CDR3 sequence (DNA): TGTGCCAGCAGTATACAGGGGGCAGCTAACTATGGCTACACCTTC. It encodes CASSIQGAANYGYTF.

The CDR3 DNA reads as TGTGCCAGCAGCTCACTACCAAGTGGAGTTTACGAGCAGTACTTC. As protein: CASSSLPSGVYEQYF. The rearrangement links TRBV28 to TRBJ2-7; no firm D call. CDR3 length equals 15 residues. The germline CDR1 and CDR2 sequences are MDHEN and SYDVKM. The V end was cut by 6 bases, the J end by 4 bases, with 19 bases between.

V is TRBV5-1 and J is TRBJ2-3, with 12 bases identical to TRBD2. Germline assignment: CDR1 SGHRS and CDR2 YFSETQ. This CDR3 has 17 residues. The V and J ends lost 0 bases and 2 bases, in that order; junction bases with no gene match: 4. This CDR3 is CASSLGLAGADTDTQYF. For the CDR3, the DNA is TGCGCCAGCAGCTTGGGACTAGCGGGGGCTGACACAGATACGCAGTATTTT.

V is TRBV27 and J is TRBJ2-5, with D maybe TRBD1 (6 bases). CDR3 length equals 16 residues. V lost 5 bases and J lost 5, with 21 bases in between. The germline V gene encodes CDR1 MNHEY and CDR2 SMNVEV (reference sequence). The CDR3 sequence is CASSINRQAVRETQYF. The CDR3 bases are TGTGCCAGCAGTATTAATCGACAGGCGGTTAGGGAGACCCAGTACTTC.

This clone was seen a few times. Distinct nucleotide sequences in the sample also encode this CDR3. The rearrangement links TRBV7-2 to TRBJ2-5; TRBD2 is a possible D gene (5 bases). Looked up from germline, CDR1 is SGHTA and CDR2 is FQGNSA. The CDR3 is 14 residues long. Trimming removed 2 bases at V and 5 bases at J, with 12 bases between. The CDR3 coding sequence is TGTGCCAGCAGCTTAAACTTACCGGGGGAGACCCAGTACTTC. Encoded protein: CASSLNLPGETQYF.

The chain has TRBV5-1 and TRBJ2-5; possible D gene TRBD1, 6 bases. V was shortened by 0 bases and J by 1 base, with 10 bases between the two germline ends. The CDR3 totals 15 residues. Germline lookup yields CDR1 SGHRS and CDR2 YFSETQ. The CDR3 region is CASSLGGQLQETQYF. Written as DNA, the CDR3 is TGCGCCAGCAGCTTGGGCGGACAGCTCCAAGAGACCCAGTACTTC.

This chain links TRBV29-1 with TRBJ1-4; D may be TRBD1 (5 bases). The CDR3 sequence is 12 residues long. The V gene lost 7 bases and the J gene lost 7 bases, with 13 bases spanning the gap. The germline CDR1 and CDR2 sequences are SQVTM and ANQGSEA. The CDR3 DNA reads as TGCAGCGCTGGGACTTACAGTGAAAAACTGTTTTTT. Residues: CSAGTYSEKLFF.

The rearrangement links TRBV4-1 to TRBJ1-2; D may be TRBD1 (6 bases). Germline CDR1 is MGHRA and CDR2 is YSYEKL. Trimming pared 0 bases from V and 8 bases from J, leaving 13 bases between. CDR3 length equals 14 residues. CDR3 region: CASSQEMGARGYTF. CDR3 nucleotide sequence: TGCGCCAGCAGCCAAGAAATGGGGGCGCGAGGCTACACCTTC.

CDR3 in amino acids: CASNPGLAVYNEQFF. CDR3 in DNA: TGCGCCAGCAACCCGGGACTAGCGGTTTACAATGAGCAGTTCTTC. The V gene is TRBV10-2, the J gene TRBJ2-1; 11 positions agree with TRBD2. From germline, CDR1 is WSHSY and CDR2 SAAADI. The CDR3 runs 15 residues. The trim removed 7 bases at V and 4 bases at J, leaving 6 bases unmatched.

The rearrangement joins TRBV11-3 to TRBJ2-1; TRBD2 agrees at 8 bases. The V and J ends lost 5 bases and 4 bases, in that order; junction bases with no gene match: 10. Germline V lookup: CDR1 SGHNT, CDR2 YENEEA. This CDR3 contains 16 residues. The CDR3 spells CASSIGSGGVYNEQFF. CDR3 coding DNA: TGTGCCAGCAGCATAGGAAGCGGGGGAGTTTACAATGAGCAGTTCTTC.

The genes are TRBV7-9 and TRBJ1-5, with TRBD1 matching over 9 bases. CDR1 SEHNR and CDR2 FQNEAQ come from the germline V gene (reference sequence). After removal of 5 bases from V and 6 bases from J, the junction contained 2 bases not matched to a gene. The CDR3 has 13 amino acids. As DNA, the CDR3 is TGTGCCAGCAGCCAGGACAGGGGTCAGCCCCAGCATTTT. Encoded protein: CASSQDRGQPQHF.

The rearrangement uses TRBV12-3 or TRBV12-4 and TRBJ2-7; 8 bases agree with TRBD1. Unmatched junction bases numbered 9, after V lost 9 bases and J lost 5 bases. The CDR3 has 13 amino acids. The CDR3 DNA follows: TGTGCCAGTCGCCAGGGGGCGTTGGACGAGCAGTACTTC. Encoded protein: CASRQGALDEQYF.

This clone was seen a few times. The rearrangement links TRBV28 to TRBJ1-3; 7 bases align to TRBD1. CDR3 length: 15 amino acids. CDR1 is MDHEN, CDR2 SYDVKM, per germline. V lost 5 bases to trimming and J lost 4 bases; unmatched junction nucleotides: 8. The CDR3 nucleotides read TGTGCCAGCAGTCTGTCCGAACAGGGGGGAAACACCATATATTTT. Translated, it gives CASSLSEQGGNTIYF.

Here the CDR3 reads CASSEQGTNTGELFF. CDR3 DNA sequence: TGTGCCAGTAGTGAACAGGGCACGAACACCGGGGAGCTGTTTTTT. The V and J genes are TRBV19 and TRBJ2-2, with D perhaps TRBD1 (6 bases). Trimming shortened V by 5 bases and J by 0 bases, and 10 bases separated the two germline ends. The germline V gene encodes CDR1 LNHDA and CDR2 SQIVND (reference sequence). The CDR3 sequence is 15 residues long.